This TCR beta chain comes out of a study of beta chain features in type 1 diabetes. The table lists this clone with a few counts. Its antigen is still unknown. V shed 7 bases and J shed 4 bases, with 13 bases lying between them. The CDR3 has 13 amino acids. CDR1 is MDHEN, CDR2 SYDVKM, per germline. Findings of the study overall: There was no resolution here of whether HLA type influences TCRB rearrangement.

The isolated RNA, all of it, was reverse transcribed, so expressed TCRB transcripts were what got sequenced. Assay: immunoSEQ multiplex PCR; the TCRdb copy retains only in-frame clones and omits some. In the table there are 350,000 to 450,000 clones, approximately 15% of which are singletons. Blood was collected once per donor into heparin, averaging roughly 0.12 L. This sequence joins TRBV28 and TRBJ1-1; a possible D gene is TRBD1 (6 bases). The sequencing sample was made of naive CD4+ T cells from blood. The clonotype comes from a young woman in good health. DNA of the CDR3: TGTGCCAGCATTCTACAGGGATTCACTGAAGCTTTCTTT. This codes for CASILQGFTEAFF.